One sample yielded the 8 T cell receptor beta chains listed below, sequenced in a study of T cells in Graves' hyperthyroidism and ophthalmopathy. From RNA transcripts, TCR beta CDR3 regions were amplified. An initial round of RT-PCR targeting the TCR CDR3 relied on the HTBI primer set. MiXCR, applied by TCRdb to the multiplex PCR reads, yields one record per CDR3 protein. The sample includes approximately 400,000 distinct CDR3 sequences, 15% to 19% seen only once; the top ten take 28%. Sample: blood. These receptors all stem from a woman in her late teens or twenties with Graves' hyperthyroidism that later progressed to Graves' ophthalmopathy.

V usage is TRBV19 and J usage is TRBJ1-2; D not certain. V was cut by 6 bases and J by 2 bases, with 19 bases left in between. Germline loops: CDR1 LNHDA, CDR2 SQIVND (reference sequence). The CDR3 contains 16 residues. The CDR3 reads CASSPRRVPPNYGYTF. CDR3 nucleotide sequence: TGTGCCAGTAGCCCAAGAAGGGTACCCCCGAACTATGGCTACACCTTC.

This clonotype occurred many times. J is TRBJ1-1 and V is TRBV28; D may be TRBD1 (6 bases). The CDR3 has 13 amino acids. Germline V gene lookup returns CDR1 MDHEN and CDR2 SYDVKM. Trimming pared 6 bases from V and 4 bases from J, leaving 12 bases between. CDR3 coding DNA: TGTGCCAGCAGGGGGGGGCTTAGCACTGAAGCTTTCTTT. Amino acid sequence: CASRGGLSTEAFF.

In its sample, this clonotype was seen many times. The chain links TRBV2 to TRBJ2-3; a weak D match, TRBD2 (5 bases). The CDR3 is made up of 14 amino acids. Trimming pared 7 bases from V and 4 bases from J, leaving 15 bases between. From germline, CDR1 is SNHLY and CDR2 FYNNEI. DNA for the CDR3: TGTGCCAGCAACCCGGCGGGTGAAGCAGATACGCAGTATTTT. Translating it yields CASNPAGEADTQYF.

This clonotype showed up just a few times. This chain connects TRBV15 to TRBJ2-3, with a possible D match to TRBD1 (6 bases). CDR3 size: 17 residues. The germline V gene encodes CDR1 LNHNV and CDR2 YYDKDF (reference sequence). V lost 0 bases and J lost 7, with 20 bases in between. CDR3 sequence (DNA): TGTGCCACCAGCAGAGAGGGATGGCGGTCCAGGGGTTATACGCAGTATTTT. Protein product: CATSREGWRSRGYTQYF.

This clonotype was counted once. A single base separates this from a much larger clone, so it may be a read error. This sequence joins TRBV2 and TRBJ1-3; no clear D. The CDR3 contains 18 residues. V lost 7 bases and J 0 bases, leaving 22 bases between the germline ends. In germline, CDR1 is SNHLY, CDR2 FYNNEI. CDR3 residues: CASKPLRLDRSSGNTIYF. Here the CDR3 DNA reads TGTGCCAGCAAGCCTCTCCGCCTCGACCGAAGCTCTGGAAACACCATATATTTT.

This clonotype was observed many times. One end of the junction fails to match germline, which may point to a read error. The CDR3 DNA is TGTGCCAGCAGCTTAGATAATAGCAGAGATACGCAGTATTTT. This encodes CASSLDNSRDTQYF. The chain couples TRBV7-2 to TRBJ2-3, with no clear D. In germline, CDR1 is SGHTA, CDR2 FQGNSA. There are 14 residues in the CDR3.

In its sample, this clonotype was seen a few times. CDR3 bases: TGTGCCAGCTCACCACAGGGGGGACTTGGAAACACCATATATTTT. Translated, it gives CASSPQGGLGNTIYF. The chain employs TRBV18 and TRBJ1-3; tentative D call: TRBD1 (6 bases). CDR3 length: 15 amino acids. Trimming took 1 base from V and 3 from J, leaving 10 bases between them. Germline CDR1 and CDR2: KGHSH and LQKENI.

The table lists this clonotype with many counts. This chain joins TRBV2 and TRBJ2-2, with a possible D match to TRBD2 (6 bases). The CDR3 has 14 amino acids. V was shortened by 7 bases and J by 5 bases, with 14 bases between the two germline ends. CDR1 is SNHLY, CDR2 FYNNEI, per germline. The CDR3 DNA sequence: TGTGCCAGCAATGGCGGAGGAGGGACCGGGGAGCTGTTTTTT. The encoded protein is CASNGGGGTGELFF.